These 32 T cell receptor beta chains were all obtained from the same sample, sequenced in a study of shared clonotypes between healthy human individuals. Sequencing used immunoSEQ multiplex PCR; TCRdb keeps in-frame clones, though not all of them. The table lists approximately 1.4 million clones, around 98% of them singletons. The sequencing sample was made of naive CD4+ T cells sorted from blood. Indicated subset: CD45RA+ positively selected. These receptors all come from a man in his thirties or forties in good health.

The rearrangement uses TRBV9 and TRBJ2-1, with D tentatively TRBD1 (7 bases). V lost 1 base and J lost 6, with 17 bases in between. Germline CDR1 reads SGDLS; CDR2 reads YYNGEE. The CDR3 is 16 amino acids. CDR3 DNA: TGTGCCAGCAGCGTACTCCAGGGGGGATCGAGCAATGAGCAGTTCTTC. Protein sequence: CASSVLQGGSSNEQFF.

V usage is TRBV28 and J usage is TRBJ2-7, with a tentative D call TRBD1 (6 bases). Per the germline V gene, CDR1 is MDHEN and CDR2 is SYDVKM. The CDR3 sequence is 14 residues long. Between the trimmed V and J ends, which lost 3 bases and 6 bases, there was a span of 15 bases. DNA for the CDR3: TGTGCCAGCAGTTTTACGGACAGTTTCTTCGAGCAGTACTTC. It encodes CASSFTDSFFEQYF.

This chain joins TRBV18 and TRBJ2-1, with TRBD2 identical over 8 bases. The CDR3 has 15 amino acids. Germline values: CDR1 KGHSH, CDR2 LQKENI. The J segment lost 5 bases and the V segment lost 4 bases, leaving 7 bases of the junction unmatched. The CDR3 sequence is CASSQGAGANNEQFF. The CDR3, as DNA: TGTGCCAGCTCACAAGGAGCGGGAGCCAACAATGAGCAGTTCTTC.

The CDR3 sequence: CAWSFVNQPQHF. DNA of the CDR3: TGTGCCTGGAGTTTTGTCAATCAGCCCCAGCATTTT. The chain couples TRBV30 to TRBJ1-5; D not resolved. Germline V lookup: CDR1 GTSNPN, CDR2 SVGIG (reference sequence). There are 12 residues in the CDR3. V lost 2 bases, J lost 3 bases, and 5 bases lay in between. The full variable domain, with the rest looked up from reference TRBV30 and TRBJ1-5, is SQTIHQWPATLVQPVGSPLSLECTVEGTSNPNLYWYRQAAGRGLQLLFYSVGIGQISSEVPQNLSASRPQDRQFILSSKKLLLSDSGFYLCAWSFVNQPQHFGDGTRLSIL.

The rearrangement links TRBV9 to TRBJ2-5; TRBD1 might be the D (5 bases). Trimming took 0 bases from V and 5 from J, leaving 11 bases between them. This CDR3 comprises 14 residues. Germline CDR1 reads SGDLS; CDR2 reads YYNGEE. CDR3 loop: CASSVGRAAETQYF. CDR3 nucleotides: TGTGCCAGCAGCGTAGGCAGGGCAGCGGAGACCCAGTACTTC.

This clone was counted once. The chain carries TRBV9 and TRBJ2-1, with D perhaps TRBD1 (6 bases). This CDR3 is built from 16 residues. Trimming left V 3 bases short and J 2 bases short, with 15 bases between. In germline, CDR1 is SGDLS, CDR2 YYNGEE. The CDR3 bases are TGTGCCAGCAGCGGGGACGCAGGGGCTGCCTACAATGAGCAGTTCTTC. Translation: CASSGDAGAAYNEQFF.

The CDR3 DNA reads as TGTGCCAGCAGCTTGGCACTAGCGGGAGGTGGGGATGAGACCCAGTACTTC. It yields the protein CASSLALAGGGDETQYF. This chain joins TRBV5-4 and TRBJ2-5; 12 nucleotides match TRBD2. V shed 0 bases, J shed 5 bases, and the junction held 8 bases outside the gene matches. Per germline, CDR1 SGHNT and CDR2 YYREEE (reference sequence). The CDR3 contains 17 residues.

J is TRBJ2-7 and V is TRBV5-1, with D possibly TRBD2 on 6 matching bases. Germline V gene lookup returns CDR1 SGHRS and CDR2 YFSETQ. CDR3 length: 14 amino acids. Trimming took off 3 bases at V and 7 bases at J, with 17 bases between the two ends. The CDR3 sequence: CASSSGLATEEQYF. The CDR3 DNA reads as TGCGCCAGCAGCTCGGGACTCGCGACGGAGGAGCAGTACTTC.

This chain links TRBV7-8 with TRBJ2-7, with D possibly TRBD1 on 5 matching bases. Between the trimmed V and J ends, which lost 5 bases and 3 bases, there was a span of 17 bases. Germline V CDR1 and CDR2: SGHVS, FQNEAQ. The CDR3 has 15 amino acids. CDR3 residues: CASSPGRTKIYEQYF. The CDR3 DNA follows: TGTGCCAGCAGCCCCGGCCGGACAAAAATCTACGAGCAGTACTTC.

The chain joins TRBV7-8 to TRBJ1-5, with TRBD1 as a possible D gene (5 bases). The length of the CDR3 is 16 residues. CDR1 is SGHVS and CDR2 is FQNEAQ in the germline V gene. Trimming removed 5 bases from V and 4 bases from J, with 18 bases in between. The chain's CDR3 is CASSGPGGIRNQPQHF. CDR3 in DNA: TGTGCCAGCAGCGGCCCTGGGGGTATAAGAAATCAGCCCCAGCATTTT.

This chain joins TRBV27 and TRBJ1-1; D unresolved. V was trimmed by 6 bases and J by 0 bases, leaving 17 bases between them. CDR1 is MNHEY and CDR2 is SMNVEV in the germline V gene (reference sequence). CDR3 size: 16 residues. CDR3 nucleotides: TGTGCCAGCAGCGCGCTCCTAGGGAAGATGAACACTGAAGCTTTCTTT. This sequence encodes CASSALLGKMNTEAFF.

V is TRBV18 and J is TRBJ2-3; TRBD1 matches at 7 bases. CDR1 KGHSH and CDR2 LQKENI come from the germline V gene. J lost 2 bases, V lost 3 bases, and 8 bases had no gene match. The CDR3 runs to 16 residues. In nucleotides, the CDR3 is TGTGCCAGCTCACCTAACAGGGGTGGGGTCACAGATACGCAGTATTTT. Its translation: CASSPNRGGVTDTQYF.

V usage is TRBV5-4 and J usage is TRBJ2-4, with 14 bases matching TRBD2. Germline CDR1 is SGHNT and CDR2 is YYREEE (reference sequence). The CDR3 loop spans 15 amino acids. The V and J ends lost 4 bases and 6 bases, in that order; junction bases with no gene match: 3. The CDR3 sequence: CASSEGTSGRNIQYF. The CDR3 DNA follows: TGTGCCAGCAGCGAGGGGACTAGCGGGAGAAACATTCAGTACTTC.

V gene TRBV15 combines with J gene TRBJ1-5, with no clear D. Germline CDR1 reads LNHNV; CDR2 reads YYDKDF (reference sequence). Trimming stripped 2 bases from V and 2 bases from J, with 7 bases between. The CDR3 is 14 amino acids. CDR3 in amino acids: CATSRTQGNQPQHF. The DNA of the CDR3 is TGTGCCACCAGCAGAACCCAGGGCAATCAGCCCCAGCATTTT.

This chain links TRBV15 with TRBJ1-5; D not resolved. V lost 2 bases and J lost 6, with 17 bases in between. The V gene's germline CDR1 is LNHNV and CDR2 YYDKDF (reference sequence). This CDR3 is built from 16 residues. In nucleotides, the CDR3 is TGTGCCACCAGCAGACCCTTATTGAGGGCCGGTCAGCCCCAGCATTTT. Its protein is CATSRPLLRAGQPQHF.

This chain links TRBV15 with TRBJ1-5; TRBD1 matches at 7 bases. Germline trimming cut 4 bases from V and 2 bases from J; bases unmatched to any gene: 11. CDR1 and CDR2 from the germline V gene are LNHNV and YYDKDF (reference sequence). The length of the CDR3 is 17 residues. This CDR3 reads CATSNNDRAFGNQPQHF. The CDR3 DNA is TGTGCCACCAGCAACAATGACAGGGCCTTTGGCAATCAGCCCCAGCATTTT.

This rearrangement joins TRBV30 to TRBJ2-7; no firm D call. V lost 2 bases, J lost 2 bases, and 10 bases lay in between. CDR3 length: 13 amino acids. Germline CDR1 reads GTSNPN; CDR2 reads SVGIG (reference sequence). Here the CDR3 DNA reads TGTGCCTGGAGTAAAGGTCCTGCCTACGAGCAGTACTTC. Protein: CAWSKGPAYEQYF.

CDR3: CASTKISGANYNEQFF. Written as DNA, the CDR3 is TGTGCCAGCACCAAAATTAGCGGGGCCAACTACAATGAGCAGTTCTTC. This chain joins TRBV27 and TRBJ2-1; TRBD2 matches 8 bases. The germline CDR1 and CDR2 sequences are MNHEY and SMNVEV (reference sequence). V was clipped by 7 bases and J by 3 bases; unmatched bases: 11. The CDR3 is 16 residues long.

This rearrangement joins TRBV15 to TRBJ1-4; D not certain. This CDR3 comprises 14 residues. Per the germline V gene, CDR1 is LNHNV and CDR2 is YYDKDF (reference sequence). V shed 3 bases and J shed 8 bases, with 13 bases lying between them. As DNA, the CDR3 is TGTGCCACCAGCAGTTTGGGCAGAGGAGAAAAACTGTTTTTT. Amino acid sequence: CATSSLGRGEKLFF.

V usage is TRBV5-5 and J usage is TRBJ1-2; D unresolved. Germline loops: CDR1 SGHKS, CDR2 YYEKEE (reference sequence). The CDR3 extends over 16 amino acids. The V and J ends lost 4 bases and 1 base respectively, with 17 bases between them. CDR3 DNA sequence: TGTGCCAGCAGCCCTTACTACGAGGGAAATAACTATGGCTACACCTTC. It encodes CASSPYYEGNNYGYTF.

V gene TRBV7-9 combines with J gene TRBJ2-1; 9 nucleotides match TRBD1. CDR1 is SEHNR and CDR2 is FQNEAQ in the germline V gene (reference sequence). The V gene end was trimmed by 2 bases and the J gene end by 8 bases; junction bases not matched to a gene: 7. The CDR3 totals 15 residues. As DNA, the CDR3 is TGTGCCAGCAGCTTAAGAGGACAGGGGATCGATGAGCAGTTCTTC. It encodes CASSLRGQGIDEQFF.

The chain couples TRBV18 to TRBJ1-5; the match to TRBD1 covers 7 bases. Germline CDR1 is KGHSH and CDR2 is LQKENI. Trimming cost V 1 base and J 2 bases; bases outside gene matches: 11. This CDR3 comprises 18 residues. Written as DNA, the CDR3 is TGTGCCAGCTCACCACTCGGGACAGCGGATCTAGGCAATCAGCCCCAGCATTTT. Translated, it gives CASSPLGTADLGNQPQHF.

V usage is TRBV19 and J usage is TRBJ2-5; 7 positions agree with TRBD1. Looked up from germline, CDR1 is LNHDA and CDR2 is SQIVND (reference sequence). V lost 6 bases to trimming and J lost 1 base; unmatched junction nucleotides: 8. The length of the CDR3 is 15 residues. The CDR3 region has the DNA TGTGCCAGTAGGACCGGGACAGCATTCCAAGAGACCCAGTACTTC. It yields the protein CASRTGTAFQETQYF.

The chain combines TRBV27 with TRBJ2-3; D possibly uses TRBD1 or TRBD2 (5 bases each). Germline V gene sequence: CDR1 MNHEY, CDR2 SMNVEV (reference sequence). This CDR3 is built from 14 residues. The germline V and J ends were trimmed by 7 bases and 0 bases, with 11 bases remaining between them. The CDR3 DNA is TGTGCCAGCAAGGGGAGAACTAGCACAGATACGCAGTATTTT. Translating it yields CASKGRTSTDTQYF.

V gene TRBV5-1 combines with J gene TRBJ2-7; 8 bases match TRBD1. J was trimmed by 1 base and V by 5 bases; bases with no gene match: 5. CDR3 length: 14 residues. CDR1 is SGHRS, CDR2 YFSETQ, per germline. For the CDR3, the DNA is TGCGCCAGCAGAAGGCAGGGGGCTTCCTACGAGCAGTACTTC. Amino acids: CASRRQGASYEQYF.

This clone was observed a single time. V is TRBV18 and J is TRBJ2-1; D gene uncertain. The germline V and J ends were trimmed by 5 bases and 6 bases, with 17 bases remaining between them. CDR1 is KGHSH and CDR2 is LQKENI in the germline V gene. The CDR3 is 15 amino acids. CDR3 sequence reads: CASSTSHGTPNEQFF. CDR3 DNA: TGTGCCAGCTCAACTTCACACGGAACTCCCAATGAGCAGTTCTTC.

The chain couples TRBV15 to TRBJ2-1; D is ambiguous. In germline, CDR1 is LNHNV, CDR2 YYDKDF (reference sequence). The ends were cut back, 1 base at V and 2 bases at J, with 3 bases in the middle. This CDR3 is 13 amino acids long. Written as DNA, the CDR3 is TGTGCCACCAGCAGAGTGGCCTACAATGAGCAGTTCTTC. It yields the protein CATSRVAYNEQFF.

V is TRBV27 and J is TRBJ2-7; tentatively, D is TRBD2 (6 bases). Germline V lookup: CDR1 MNHEY, CDR2 SMNVEV (reference sequence). CDR3 length: 16 amino acids. V was trimmed by 5 bases and J by 3 bases, leaving 20 bases between them. CDR3: CASSQGRGTGDYEQYF. CDR3 DNA: TGTGCCAGCAGTCAAGGAAGAGGGACGGGAGACTACGAGCAGTACTTC.

The V call is TRBV7-3, the J call TRBJ2-3; D unclear. V shed 0 bases and J shed 0 bases, with 16 bases lying between them. Germline lookup yields CDR1 SGHTA and CDR2 FQGTGA. This CDR3 is 18 amino acids long. CDR3 loop: CASSLTHESSASTDTQYF. The CDR3 DNA reads TGTGCCAGCAGCTTAACTCACGAATCGAGCGCTAGCACAGATACGCAGTATTTT.

V and J are TRBV29-1 and TRBJ1-1, with unresolved D. The germline gives CDR1 SQVTM, CDR2 ANQGSEA. The CDR3 spans 13 residues. V lost 2 bases, J lost 1 base, and 8 bases lay in between. CDR3 nucleotides: TGCAGCGTTGAATTCCAGAGGAACACTGAAGCTTTCTTT. Encoded protein: CSVEFQRNTEAFF.

The J gene is TRBJ2-7, the V gene TRBV7-9, with 9 positions matching TRBD1. Losses at the gene ends were 5 bases for V and 6 bases for J; bases not matched to a gene: 14. This CDR3 has 16 amino acids. Looked up from germline, CDR1 is SEHNR and CDR2 is FQNEAQ (reference sequence). The CDR3 DNA reads TGTGCCAGCAGCCAAGTAATGGGACAGGGATGGTTCGAGCAGTACTTC. The encoded protein is CASSQVMGQGWFEQYF.

J is TRBJ2-4 and V is TRBV19; 11 nucleotides agree with TRBD2. V lost 1 base to trimming and J lost 0 bases; unmatched junction nucleotides: 8. The CDR3 extends over 19 amino acids. Germline assignment: CDR1 LNHDA and CDR2 SQIVND (reference sequence). This CDR3 is CASSIVGASGRIAKNIQYF. In DNA form, the CDR3 reads TGTGCCAGTAGTATAGTGGGCGCTAGCGGGAGGATAGCCAAAAACATTCAGTACTTC.